This TCR beta chain comes out of a study of blood T cell repertoires in COVID-19. Turning to the study itself: COVID-19 samples, acute and convalescent, were from the United States, Italy and Spain. T cells, B-cell-depleted T cells, or PBMCs provided the cDNA or gDNA that served as material.

Study processing details: For nucleated cells, counts were estimated from reference gene primer amplification. Clones were sequenced by immunoSEQ multiplex PCR, and TCRdb holds only the in-frame ones, with some missing. D and trimming come from the DNA, and the V and J calls and clone size come from that table. The sample contains about 200,000 clones, about three quarters of which appear only once. The junction had 11 bases not matched to a gene; V was cut back by 3 bases and J by 3 bases. Germline V gene lookup returns CDR1 SGHRS and CDR2 YFSETQ. CDR3 length: 16 residues. The material sequenced was peripheral blood. The V gene is TRBV5-1, the J gene TRBJ1-2; 7 nucleotides match TRBD1. The TCR was taken from a woman aged 65 to 85 with acute or convalescent COVID-19. The CDR3 region is CASSYGQAQWDYGYTF. Here the CDR3 DNA reads TGCGCCAGCAGCTACGGACAGGCCCAATGGGACTATGGCTACACCTTC.